This T cell receptor (beta chain) was retrieved from a study of cytomegalovirus exposure and HLA in healthy donors. Worth noting for this clone: The antigen is not known.

With 60 Vbeta and 13 Jbeta primers, the PCR was carried out. The table came from immunoSEQ multiplex PCR; TCRdb's copy has only in-frame clones and leaves some out. This repertoire shows about 130,000 clones, around three quarters found once; its top ten account for about 2%. Study-wide results and limits: Rarity marked most TCR sequences, yet some public TCRs occurred in many donors. From TCR beta sequences, most subjects' HLA-A and HLA-B alleles were reportedly predicted accurately. Association of a missense DCLRE1C variant with TCR beta V- and J-gene trimming was reported in a later analysis.

The TCR comes from a young man in good health and CMV-seronegative. The sequencing sample was made of PBMCs.

The CDR3 protein is CASSTRRTSVYNEQFF. The DNA for the CDR3 is TGTGCCAGCAGCACCCGGAGGACTAGCGTGTACAATGAGCAGTTCTTC. The genes are TRBV7-3 and TRBJ2-1, with 9 bases fitting TRBD2. Trimming cost V 5 bases and J 4 bases; bases outside gene matches: 9. This CDR3 spans 16 amino acids. Germline V gene lookup returns CDR1 SGHTA and CDR2 FQGTGA.